This T cell receptor beta chain was sequenced for a study of T cells in Graves' hyperthyroidism and ophthalmopathy. TCR beta CDR3 regions were amplified from RNA. In the first-round RT-PCR of the TCR CDR3, the HTBI primer set was used. MiXCR, run by TCRdb on the multiplex PCR reads, gives a single entry per CDR3 protein. The sample shows around 660,000 distinct CDR3 sequences, 45% of them seen only once. Diagnosis relied on clinical symptoms, serum thyroxine and TRAb, thyroid ultrasound and orbital computed tomography. The CDR3 runs to 14 residues. Losses at the gene ends were 3 bases for V and 5 bases for J; bases not matched to a gene: 7. The germline gives CDR1 DFQATT, CDR2 SNEGSKA (reference sequence).

The TCR was taken from an adult man with Graves' disease, either hyperthyroidism or ophthalmopathy (not recorded which). The gene calls are TRBV20-1 and TRBJ2-7, with TRBD2 matching 10 bases. Sequencing input: peripheral blood or thyroid tissue (not recorded which). The CDR3 DNA is TGCAGTGCTAGTCCTAGCGGGAGATCCAACGAGCAGTACTTC. Translated, it gives CSASPSGRSNEQYF.